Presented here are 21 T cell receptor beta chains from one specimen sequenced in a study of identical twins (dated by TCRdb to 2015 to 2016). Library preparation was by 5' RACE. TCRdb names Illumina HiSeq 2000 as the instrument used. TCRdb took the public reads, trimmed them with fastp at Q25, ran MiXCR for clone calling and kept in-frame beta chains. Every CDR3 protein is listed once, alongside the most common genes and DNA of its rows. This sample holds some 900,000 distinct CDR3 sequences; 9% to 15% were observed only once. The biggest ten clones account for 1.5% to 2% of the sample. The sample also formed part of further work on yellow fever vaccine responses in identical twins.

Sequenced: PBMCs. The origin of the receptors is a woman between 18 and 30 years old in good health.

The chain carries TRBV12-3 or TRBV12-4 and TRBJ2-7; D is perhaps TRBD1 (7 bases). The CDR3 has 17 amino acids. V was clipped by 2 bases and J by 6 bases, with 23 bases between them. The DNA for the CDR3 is TGTGCCAGCAGTTTAAGCGTCGTGGGGGGTAGGGGGCGCGAGCAGTACTTC. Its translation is CASSLSVVGGRGREQYF.

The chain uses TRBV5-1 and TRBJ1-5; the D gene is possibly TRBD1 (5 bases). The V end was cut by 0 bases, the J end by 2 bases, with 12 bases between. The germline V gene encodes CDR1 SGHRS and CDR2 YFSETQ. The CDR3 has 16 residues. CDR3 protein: CASSLEMGPGNQPQHF. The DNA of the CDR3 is TGCGCCAGCAGCTTGGAGATGGGGCCCGGCAATCAGCCCCAGCATTTT.

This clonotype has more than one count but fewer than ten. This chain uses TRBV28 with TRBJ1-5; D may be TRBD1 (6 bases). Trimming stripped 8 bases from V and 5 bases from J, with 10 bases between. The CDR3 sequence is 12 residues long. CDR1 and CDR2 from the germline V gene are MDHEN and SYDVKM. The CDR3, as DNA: TGTGCCAGCGAAGGACAGTATCAGCCCCAGCATTTT. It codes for CASEGQYQPQHF.

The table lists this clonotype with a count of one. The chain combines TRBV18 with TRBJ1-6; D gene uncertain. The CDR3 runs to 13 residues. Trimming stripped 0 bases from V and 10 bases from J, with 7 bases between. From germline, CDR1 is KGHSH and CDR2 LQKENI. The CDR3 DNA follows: TGTGCCAGCTCACCACCGGCGACGTCACCCCTCCACTTT. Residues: CASSPPATSPLHF.

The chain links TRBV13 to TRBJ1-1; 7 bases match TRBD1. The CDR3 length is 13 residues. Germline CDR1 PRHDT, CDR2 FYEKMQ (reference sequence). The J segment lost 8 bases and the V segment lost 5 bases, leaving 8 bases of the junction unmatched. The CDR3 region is CASSKWDSSEAFF. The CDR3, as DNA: TGTGCCAGCAGCAAGTGGGACAGTTCCGAAGCTTTCTTT.

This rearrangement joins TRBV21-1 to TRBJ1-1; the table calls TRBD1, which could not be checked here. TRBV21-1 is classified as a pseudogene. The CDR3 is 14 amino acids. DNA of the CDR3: TGTGCCAGCAGCAAAGTACAGGGAAAGTGTGAAGCTTTCTTT. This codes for CASSKVQGKCEAFF.

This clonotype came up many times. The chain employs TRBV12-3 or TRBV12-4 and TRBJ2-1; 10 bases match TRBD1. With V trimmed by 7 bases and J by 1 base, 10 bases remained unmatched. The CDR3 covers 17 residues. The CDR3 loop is CASNANRDRGSYNEQFF. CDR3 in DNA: TGTGCCAGCAACGCGAACCGGGACAGGGGATCCTACAATGAGCAGTTCTTC.

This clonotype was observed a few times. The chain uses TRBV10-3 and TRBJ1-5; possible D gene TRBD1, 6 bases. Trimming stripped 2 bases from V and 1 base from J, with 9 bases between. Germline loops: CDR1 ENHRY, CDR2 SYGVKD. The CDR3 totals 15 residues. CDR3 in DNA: TGTGCCATCAGTGAGGGGGGGCTGAGCAATCAGCCCCAGCATTTT. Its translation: CAISEGGLSNQPQHF.

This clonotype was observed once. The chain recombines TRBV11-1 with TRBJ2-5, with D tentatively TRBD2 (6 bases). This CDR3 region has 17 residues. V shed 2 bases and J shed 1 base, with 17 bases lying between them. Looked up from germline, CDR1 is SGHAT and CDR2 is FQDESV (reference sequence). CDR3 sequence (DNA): TGTGCCAGCAGCTTAAGGTTTGGTAGCGGCCCCCAAGAGACCCAGTACTTC. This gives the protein CASSLRFGSGPQETQYF.

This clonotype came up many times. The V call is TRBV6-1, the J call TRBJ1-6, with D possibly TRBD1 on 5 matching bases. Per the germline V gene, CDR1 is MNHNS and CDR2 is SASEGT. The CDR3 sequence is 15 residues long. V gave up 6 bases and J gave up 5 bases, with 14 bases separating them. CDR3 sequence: CASSPMGLNNSPLHF. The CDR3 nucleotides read TGTGCCAGCAGCCCCATGGGGCTGAATAATTCACCCCTCCACTTT.

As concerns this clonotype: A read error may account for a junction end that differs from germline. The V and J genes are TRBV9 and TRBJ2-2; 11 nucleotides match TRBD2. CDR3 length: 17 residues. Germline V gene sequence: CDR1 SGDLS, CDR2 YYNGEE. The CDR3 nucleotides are TGTGCCATCAGCGTCGGGGAAGGACTAGCGGGCAGAGGGGAGCTGTTTTTT. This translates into CAISVGEGLAGRGELFF. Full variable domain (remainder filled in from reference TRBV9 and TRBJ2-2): DSGVTQTPKHLITATGQRVTLRCSPRSGDLSVYWYQQSLDQGLQFLIQYYNGEERAKGNILERFSAQQFPDLHSELNLSSLELGDSALYFCAISVGEGLAGRGELFFGEGSRLTVL.

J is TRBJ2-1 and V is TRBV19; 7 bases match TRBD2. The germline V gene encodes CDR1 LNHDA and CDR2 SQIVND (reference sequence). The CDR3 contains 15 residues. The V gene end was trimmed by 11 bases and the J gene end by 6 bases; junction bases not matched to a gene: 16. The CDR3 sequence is CASNQGWTGGNEQFF. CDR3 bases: TGTGCCTCCAACCAGGGCTGGACGGGAGGCAATGAGCAGTTCTTC.

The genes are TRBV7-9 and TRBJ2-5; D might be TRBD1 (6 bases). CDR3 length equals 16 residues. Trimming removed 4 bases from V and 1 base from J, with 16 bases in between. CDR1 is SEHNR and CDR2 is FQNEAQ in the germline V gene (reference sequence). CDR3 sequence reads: CASSSQGLGFQETQYF. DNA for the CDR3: TGTGCCAGCAGCTCACAGGGCCTGGGGTTCCAAGAGACCCAGTACTTC.

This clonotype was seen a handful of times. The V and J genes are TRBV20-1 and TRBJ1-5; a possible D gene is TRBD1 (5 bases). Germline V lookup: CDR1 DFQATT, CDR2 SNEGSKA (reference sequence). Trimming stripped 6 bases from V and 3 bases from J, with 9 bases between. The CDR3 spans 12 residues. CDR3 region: CSAHRTNQPQHF. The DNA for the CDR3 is TGCAGTGCACACAGGACCAATCAGCCCCAGCATTTT.

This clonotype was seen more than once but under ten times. The CDR3 protein is CASTYRGPWEQYF. CDR3 DNA sequence: TGTGCCAGCACCTACAGGGGGCCCTGGGAGCAGTACTTC. This chain links TRBV6-2 or TRBV6-3 with TRBJ2-7; 9 bases agree with TRBD1. Germline V gene lookup returns CDR1 MNHEY and CDR2 SVGEGT. This CDR3 spans 13 amino acids. J lost 7 bases, V lost 7 bases, and 8 bases had no gene match.

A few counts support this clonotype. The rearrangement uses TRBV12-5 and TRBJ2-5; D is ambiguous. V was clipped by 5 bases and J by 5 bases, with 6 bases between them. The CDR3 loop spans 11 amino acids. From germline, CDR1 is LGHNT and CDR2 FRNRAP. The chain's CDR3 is CASGIWETQYF. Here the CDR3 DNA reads TGTGCTAGTGGTATCTGGGAGACCCAGTACTTC.

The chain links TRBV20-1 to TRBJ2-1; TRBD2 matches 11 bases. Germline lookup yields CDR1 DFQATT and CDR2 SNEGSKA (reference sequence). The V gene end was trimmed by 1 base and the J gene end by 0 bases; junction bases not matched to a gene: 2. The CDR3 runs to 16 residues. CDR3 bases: TGCAGTGCTAGAGTTAGCGGGGGGGCCTCCTACAATGAGCAGTTCTTC. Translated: CSARVSGGASYNEQFF.

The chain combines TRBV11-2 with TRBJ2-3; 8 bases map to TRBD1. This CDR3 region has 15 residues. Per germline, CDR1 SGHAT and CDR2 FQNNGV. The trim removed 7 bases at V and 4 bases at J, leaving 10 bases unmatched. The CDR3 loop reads CASIPGQVLADTQYF. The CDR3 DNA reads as TGTGCCAGCATCCCGGGACAGGTACTGGCAGATACGCAGTATTTT.

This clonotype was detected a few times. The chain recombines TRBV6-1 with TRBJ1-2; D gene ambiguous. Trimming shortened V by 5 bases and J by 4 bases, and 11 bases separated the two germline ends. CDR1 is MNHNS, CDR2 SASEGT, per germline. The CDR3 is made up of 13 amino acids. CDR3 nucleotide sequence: TGTGCCAGCAGTCGTGGGCCGCTCTATGGCTACACCTTC. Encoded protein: CASSRGPLYGYTF.

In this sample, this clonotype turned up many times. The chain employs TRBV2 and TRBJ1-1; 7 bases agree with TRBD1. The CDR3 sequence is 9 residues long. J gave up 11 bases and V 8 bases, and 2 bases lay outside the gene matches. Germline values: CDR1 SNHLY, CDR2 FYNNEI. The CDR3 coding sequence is TGTGCCAGCGGACAGGAGGCTTTCTTT. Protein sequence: CASGQEAFF.

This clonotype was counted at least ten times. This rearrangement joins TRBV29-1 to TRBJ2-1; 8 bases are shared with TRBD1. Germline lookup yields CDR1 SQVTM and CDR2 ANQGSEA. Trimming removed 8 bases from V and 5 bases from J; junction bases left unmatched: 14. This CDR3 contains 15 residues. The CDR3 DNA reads TGCAGCCTAAGGACAGGGCGACCCTCTAACAATGAGCAGTTCTTC. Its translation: CSLRTGRPSNNEQFF.